This is a list of T cell receptor beta chains from one sample in a study of monozygotic twins with inflammatory bowel disease. TCRdb processed the 5' RACE reads again and assigns one entry to each CDR3 protein, with no DNA. Recorded for this sample: more than 350,000 distinct CDR3 sequences. Specimen: blood. These receptors were obtained from a human donor with ulcerative colitis or Crohn's disease, or a healthy co-twin of an affected twin (not recorded which). The CDR3 runs from the conserved cysteine through the conserved F or W. The order of the fields is V gene, J gene, CDR3 protein.

>TRBV20-1|TRBJ1-1
CSARGRPGGEAFF
>TRBV7-2|TRBJ1-4
CASSPRGRTTNEKLFF
>TRBV20-1|TRBJ1-1
CSATSTVDTEAFF
>TRBV27|TRBJ2-7
CASSLRGSGNEQYF
>TRBV10-3|TRBJ2-3
CAMSLNRGVSTDTQYF
>TRBV5-1|TRBJ1-1
CASRVVGAALEAFF
>TRBV6-5|TRBJ1-1
CASMTVRNTEAFF
>TRBV6-1|TRBJ1-1
CASTRGREMPTEAFF
>TRBV20-1|TRBJ1-5
CSAKRGGGNQPQHF
>TRBV5-1|TRBJ1-6
CASSEQAGNDSPLHF
>TRBV6-2/TRBV6-3|TRBJ2-3
CASSPTLSTDTQYF
>TRBV20-1|TRBJ2-7
CSAWDRSYEQYF
>TRBV20-1|TRBJ1-4
CSASSAGQGEFEKLFF
>TRBV5-1|TRBJ2-3
CASSNGEGTDTQYF
>TRBV3-1|TRBJ2-2
CASSRGSGTLNTGELFF
>TRBV10-3|TRBJ1-5
CAISESGGDNQPQHF
>TRBV12-3/TRBV12-4|TRBJ2-1
CASSPPNTANEQFF
>TRBV6-2/TRBV6-3|TRBJ2-7
CASRSDRGLYEQYF
>TRBV12-3/TRBV12-4|TRBJ1-1
CASSLGRRALNTEAFF
>TRBV20-1|TRBJ2-1
CSAILTGTRGYNEQFF
>TRBV29-1|TRBJ2-5
CSVVGPQETQYF
>TRBV7-6|TRBJ2-1
CASSLLAPGQGYNEQFF
>TRBV12-3/TRBV12-4|TRBJ2-7
CASSFTSTHEQYF
>TRBV4-1|TRBJ1-1
CASSRDFQGRAFF
>TRBV6-6|TRBJ1-4
CASSWGQGNEKLFF
>TRBV5-1|TRBJ1-1
CASSYQSVNTEAFF
>TRBV11-1|TRBJ2-1
CASSPRDYSALIYNEQFF
>TRBV5-1|TRBJ2-3
CASSLGASGGARTDTQYF
>TRBV6-5|TRBJ2-7
CASSYNRGASEQYF
>TRBV12-3/TRBV12-4|TRBJ1-1
CASSLGHVNTEAFF
>TRBV19|TRBJ2-1
CASSTPRGLAGWNEQFF
>TRBV19|TRBJ2-1
CASSLGAKRYSNEQFF
>TRBV9|TRBJ2-2
CASSLQDRRDTGELFF
>TRBV9|TRBJ1-4
CASSPRQASNGKLFF
>TRBV6-6|TRBJ2-7
CASSYVDNHEQYF
>TRBV24-1|TRBJ2-6
CATGAGRSGANVLTF
>TRBV10-3|TRBJ2-5
CAISVGETQYF
>TRBV4-2|TRBJ1-2
CASSQGQGRPSMSGYTF
>TRBV5-1|TRBJ2-2
CASSLRLDTGELFF
>TRBV7-9|TRBJ2-3
CASSQTGGTQYF
>TRBV12-3/TRBV12-4|TRBJ2-7
CASSLAGALSYEQYF
>TRBV6-1|TRBJ2-5
CASSRDSIPQYQETQYF
>TRBV14|TRBJ2-5
CASSHLAGEETQYF
>TRBV10-3|TRBJ2-1
CAISGGSIDEQFF
>TRBV28|TRBJ2-2
CASVDFTGELFF
>TRBV6-1|TRBJ2-7
CASSPGRPVEEQYF
>TRBV30|TRBJ2-1
CAWSGLAGDIRKFF
>TRBV12-3/TRBV12-4|TRBJ2-7
CASSLGGPRGYNQYF
>TRBV6-2/TRBV6-3|TRBJ1-5
CASTVWANQPQHF
>TRBV5-5|TRBJ2-1
CASSLEGVGTEQFF
>TRBV7-9|TRBJ1-1
CASSPSGSTEAFF
>TRBV29-1|TRBJ1-1
CSVVGFMNTEAFF
>TRBV10-2|TRBJ2-2
CASRPGQTNTGELFF
>TRBV7-6|TRBJ2-3
CAISLGSYSDTQYF